Shown below are 23 T cell receptor beta chains from a single sample sequenced in a study of Ad26.COV2.S vaccination and SARS-CoV-2 variants. Stated treatment: roughly 19 received Ad26.COV2.S at low or high dose, single or two shots; 5 received placebo; per-sample allocation not given. The study sampled participants on day 63 after the first vaccine or placebo injection. The protocol was immunoSEQ multiplex PCR, while the TCRdb copy is restricted to in-frame clones and leaves out a portion. The sample contains almost 400,000 clones, around 89% of which appear only once. The sequencing here drew on peripheral blood, taken in a trial of Ad26.COV2.S vaccine versus placebo. These receptor sequences come from a person between 18 and 60 years old who received the Ad26.COV2.S COVID-19 vaccine or a placebo.

This clone was seen once. The chain employs TRBV5-4 and TRBJ2-3; D could derive from TRBD1 or TRBD2 (5 bases each). Germline-derived CDR1 and CDR2 are SGHNT and YYREEE (reference sequence). Trimming removed 4 bases at V and 2 bases at J, with 14 bases between. This CDR3 comprises 15 residues. CDR3 protein: CASSIQGRHTDTQYF. CDR3 coding DNA: TGTGCCAGCAGCATTCAGGGACGGCACACAGATACGCAGTATTTT.

The chain links TRBV28 to TRBJ1-3; 7 bases are a match to TRBD1. This CDR3 comprises 15 residues. CDR1 MDHEN and CDR2 SYDVKM come from the germline V gene. V was pared by 2 bases and J by 1 base, with 2 bases of the junction left unmatched. This CDR3 reads CASSLHRGSGNTIYF. The DNA for the CDR3 is TGTGCCAGCAGTTTACACAGGGGATCTGGAAACACCATATATTTT.

This chain links TRBV29-1 with TRBJ2-4, with D possibly being TRBD2 (5 bases). Germline CDR1 reads SQVTM; CDR2 reads ANQGSEA. V was trimmed by 3 bases and J by 9 bases, leaving 12 bases between them. There are 12 residues in the CDR3. The CDR3 nucleotides are TGCAGCGTTGACCCAGGAGAGGGCATTCAGTACTTC. Translated, it gives CSVDPGEGIQYF.

This chain links TRBV27 with TRBJ2-1; D gene ambiguous. Trimming removed 1 base at V and 4 bases at J, with 8 bases between. The CDR3 is 14 residues long. CDR1 and CDR2 (germline): MNHEY, SMNVEV (reference sequence). In DNA, the CDR3 is TGTGCCAGCAGTTTATTGCTGGGGTACAATGAGCAGTTCTTC. Amino acids: CASSLLLGYNEQFF.

The CDR3 region is CASSQDNSLFF. CDR3 bases: TGTGCCAGCAGCCAAGATAACAGCTTATTCTTC. The rearrangement uses TRBV3-1 (or the pseudogene TRBV3-2) and TRBJ2-1; the D is unclear. The V end lost 0 bases, the J end lost 16 bases, and 10 bases lay between the germline ends. Germline assignment: CDR1 LGHDT and CDR2 YNNKEL (reference sequence). The CDR3 totals 11 residues.

The chain carries TRBV11-2 and TRBJ2-7; no reliable D call. V was trimmed by 5 bases and J by 5 bases, leaving 13 bases between them. The CDR3 totals 13 residues. The germline gives CDR1 SGHAT, CDR2 FQNNGV. This chain's CDR3 is CASSQQAQNEQYF. The CDR3 DNA follows: TGTGCCAGCAGCCAGCAGGCTCAGAACGAGCAGTACTTC.

The chain recombines TRBV25-1 with TRBJ2-3; TRBD2 might be the D (6 bases). Germline V gene sequence: CDR1 MGHDK, CDR2 SYGVNS. Trimming left V 2 bases short and J 3 bases short, with 12 bases between. This CDR3 comprises 15 residues. In DNA form, the CDR3 reads TGTGCCAGCAGTGAAGAACTAGCTTATACAGATACGCAGTATTTT. This sequence encodes CASSEELAYTDTQYF.

The V and J genes are TRBV7-9 and TRBJ1-2, with no clear D. Trimming took off 8 bases at V and 4 bases at J, with 11 bases between the two ends. The CDR3 is made up of 12 amino acids. Germline loops: CDR1 SEHNR, CDR2 FQNEAQ (reference sequence). The CDR3 DNA reads TGTGCCAGCTATACCCCACCCTATGGCTACACCTTC. Its protein product is CASYTPPYGYTF. The full variable domain, its missing parts supplied by reference TRBV7-9 and TRBJ1-2, is DTGVSQNPRHKITKRGQNVTFRCDPISEHNRLYWYRQTLGQGPEFLTYFQNEAQLEKSRLLSDRFSAERPKGSFSTLEIQRTEQGDSAMYLCASYTPPYGYTFGSGTRLTVV.

The gene calls are TRBV5-4 and TRBJ1-2; 7 nucleotides align to TRBD1. The V gene end was trimmed by 3 bases and the J gene end by 6 bases; junction bases not matched to a gene: 5. The CDR3 is 13 amino acids. Per the germline V gene, CDR1 is SGHNT and CDR2 is YYREEE (reference sequence). CDR3 in DNA: TGTGCCAGCAGCTGGGGGACAGAGCATGGCTACACCTTC. It translates to CASSWGTEHGYTF.

J is TRBJ2-3 and V is TRBV6-5, with D possibly TRBD1 on 6 matching bases. Germline V gene lookup returns CDR1 MNHEY and CDR2 SVGAGI. CDR3 length equals 14 residues. The germline V and J ends were trimmed by 5 bases and 4 bases, with 13 bases remaining between them. The CDR3 here is CASSTRGGPDTQYF. CDR3 DNA sequence: TGTGCCAGCAGTACGCGAGGGGGACCAGATACGCAGTATTTT.

The J gene is TRBJ2-1, the V gene TRBV15, with TRBD2 matching 8 bases. This CDR3 is 15 amino acids long. J lost 6 bases, V lost 0 bases, and 4 bases had no gene match. Germline CDR1 LNHNV, CDR2 YYDKDF (reference sequence). Here the CDR3 reads CATSRDLGTSNEQFF. In nucleotides, the CDR3 is TGTGCCACCAGCAGAGATTTAGGGACTAGCAATGAGCAGTTCTTC.

A note on this clone: The same CDR3 also results from other DNA sequences found in this sample. The chain combines TRBV6-5 with TRBJ2-1, with TRBD2 matching 11 bases. The CDR3 extends over 15 amino acids. The trim removed 4 bases at V and 3 bases at J, leaving 2 bases unmatched. Per the germline V gene, CDR1 is MNHEY and CDR2 is SVGAGI. The CDR3 DNA reads as TGTGCCAGCAGTTTAACTAGCGGGAGCTACAATGAGCAGTTCTTC. Encoded protein: CASSLTSGSYNEQFF.

The chain couples TRBV9 to TRBJ2-5, with D perhaps TRBD1 or TRBD2 (6 bases each). Germline CDR1 SGDLS, CDR2 YYNGEE. V lost 0 bases to trimming and J lost 4 bases, with 10 bases between them. CDR3 length: 14 residues. The chain's CDR3 is CASSVGGAPETQYF. In nucleotides, the CDR3 is TGTGCCAGCAGCGTAGGGGGGGCCCCAGAGACCCAGTACTTC.

This chain joins TRBV11-2 and TRBJ2-2; the D gene is possibly TRBD2 (5 bases). The CDR3 covers 13 residues. The germline V and J ends were trimmed by 4 bases and 6 bases, with 9 bases remaining between them. Germline V gene sequence: CDR1 SGHAT, CDR2 FQNNGV. CDR3 bases: TGTGCCAGCAGCTCCTCGAGGGCCGGGGAGCTGTTTTTT. Protein sequence: CASSSSRAGELFF. Looking up the rest from reference TRBV11-2 and TRBJ2-2 gives the full variable domain: EAGVAQSPRYKIIEKRQSVAFWCNPISGHATLYWYQQILGQGPKLLIQFQNNGVVDDSQLPKDRFSAERLKGVDSTLKIQPAKLEDSAVYLCASSSSRAGELFFGEGSRLTVL.

This clone was observed a handful of times. The V gene is TRBV6-1, the J gene TRBJ2-7, with unresolved D. Trimming pared 3 bases from V and 2 bases from J, leaving 14 bases between. CDR3 size: 15 residues. Germline CDR1 is MNHNS and CDR2 is SASEGT. Written as DNA, the CDR3 is TGTGCCAGCAGTGAGGAACCAGCTTTGACCTACGAGCAGTACTTC. Its protein is CASSEEPALTYEQYF.

The V call is TRBV9, the J call TRBJ2-2; 9 bases match TRBD1. The CDR3 is made up of 18 amino acids. Per the germline V gene, CDR1 is SGDLS and CDR2 is YYNGEE. After removal of 4 bases from V and 4 bases from J, the junction contained 14 bases not matched to a gene. Here the CDR3 DNA reads TGTGCCAGCAGCACCCTAACCGGGACAGGGCTCCGCACCGGGGAGCTGTTTTTT. It is translated as CASSTLTGTGLRTGELFF.

The gene calls are TRBV19 and TRBJ2-6; D gene unclear. Looked up from germline, CDR1 is LNHDA and CDR2 is SQIVND (reference sequence). The ends were cut back, 5 bases at V and 2 bases at J, with 10 bases in the middle. The CDR3 covers 15 residues. The CDR3 DNA follows: TGTGCCAGTAGTCTACCCCCCACTGGGGCCAACGTCCTGACTTTC. It translates to CASSLPPTGANVLTF.

The chain recombines TRBV27 with TRBJ1-4; 11 bases map to TRBD1. CDR1 and CDR2 (germline): MNHEY, SMNVEV (reference sequence). Trimming took 6 bases from V and 6 from J; bases not matched to a gene: 3. The CDR3 extends over 14 amino acids. CDR3: CASSPDRGHEKLFF. Here the CDR3 DNA reads TGTGCCAGCAGCCCGGACAGGGGGCATGAAAAACTGTTTTTT.

The V gene is TRBV10-3, the J gene TRBJ1-2, with D perhaps TRBD1 (5 bases). V gave up 2 bases and J gave up 9 bases, with 7 bases separating them. CDR1 ENHRY and CDR2 SYGVKD come from the germline V gene. The CDR3 runs 11 residues. This chain's CDR3 is CAISEEGSYTF. Written as DNA, the CDR3 is TGTGCCATCAGTGAGGAGGGGAGCTACACCTTC.

The chain joins TRBV28 to TRBJ2-5, with 8 bases lining up with TRBD1. Germline CDR1 MDHEN, CDR2 SYDVKM. This CDR3 is 14 amino acids long. Trimming cost V 3 bases and J 4 bases; bases outside gene matches: 4. The CDR3 nucleotides read TGTGCCAGCAGTTTTGGACAGGGTGGAGAGACCCAGTACTTC. Its translation is CASSFGQGGETQYF.

The genes are TRBV6-5 and TRBJ1-5; 7 positions match TRBD1. CDR1 and CDR2 from the germline V gene are MNHEY and SVGAGI. This CDR3 contains 14 residues. J was trimmed by 4 bases and V by 5 bases; bases with no gene match: 5. The chain's CDR3 is CASSPGTANQPQHF. The CDR3 DNA reads TGTGCCAGCAGTCCCGGGACAGCGAATCAGCCCCAGCATTTT.

The chain is built from TRBV7-9 and TRBJ1-2; 9 bases agree with TRBD1. From germline, CDR1 is SEHNR and CDR2 FQNEAQ (reference sequence). V shed 5 bases and J 1 base; nucleotides not matched to a gene: 2. This CDR3 spans 14 amino acids. The CDR3 region is CASSTTGGNYGYTF. The CDR3 DNA is TGTGCCAGCAGCACGACAGGGGGTAACTATGGCTACACCTTC.

The chain is built from TRBV10-2 and TRBJ1-1, with a possible D match to TRBD1 (5 bases). Germline CDR1 WSHSY, CDR2 SAAADI. There are 12 residues in the CDR3. The germline V and J ends were trimmed by 6 bases and 6 bases, with 11 bases remaining between them. CDR3 residues: CASRGVMAEAFF. The CDR3 DNA is TGCGCCAGCAGGGGGGTCATGGCTGAAGCTTTCTTT.